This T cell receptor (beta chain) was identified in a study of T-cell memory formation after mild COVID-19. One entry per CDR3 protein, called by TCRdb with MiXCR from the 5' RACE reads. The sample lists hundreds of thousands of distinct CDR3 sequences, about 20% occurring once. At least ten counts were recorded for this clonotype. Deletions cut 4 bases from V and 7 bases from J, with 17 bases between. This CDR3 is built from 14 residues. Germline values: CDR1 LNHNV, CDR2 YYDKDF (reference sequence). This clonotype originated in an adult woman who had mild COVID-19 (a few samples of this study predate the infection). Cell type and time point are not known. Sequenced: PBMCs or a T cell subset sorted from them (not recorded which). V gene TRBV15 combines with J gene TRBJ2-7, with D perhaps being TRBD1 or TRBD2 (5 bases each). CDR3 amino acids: CATSTRDVFREQYF. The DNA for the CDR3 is TGTGCCACCAGCACCCGGGACGTTTTTAGGGAGCAGTACTTC.